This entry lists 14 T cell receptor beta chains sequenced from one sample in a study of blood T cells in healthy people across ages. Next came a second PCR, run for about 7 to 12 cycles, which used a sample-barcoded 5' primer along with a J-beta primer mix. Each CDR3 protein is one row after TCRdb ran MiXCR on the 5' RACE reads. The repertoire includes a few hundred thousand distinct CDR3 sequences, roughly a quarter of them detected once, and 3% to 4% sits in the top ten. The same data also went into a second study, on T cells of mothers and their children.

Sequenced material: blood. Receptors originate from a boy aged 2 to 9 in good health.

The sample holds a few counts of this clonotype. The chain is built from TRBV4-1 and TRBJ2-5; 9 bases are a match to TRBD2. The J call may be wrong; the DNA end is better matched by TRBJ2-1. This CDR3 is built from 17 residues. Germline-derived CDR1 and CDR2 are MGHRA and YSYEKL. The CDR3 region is CASSHGLSGSSNNEQFF. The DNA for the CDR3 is TGCGCCAGCAGCCATGGCCTTAGCGGGAGTTCCAACAATGAGCAGTTCTTC.

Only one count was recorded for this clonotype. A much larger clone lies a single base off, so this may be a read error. For the CDR3, the DNA is TGTGCCAGCGGCAGGGACAGATCCACCGGGGAGCTGTTTTTT. This gives the protein CASGRDRSTGELFF. The chain has TRBV5-8 and TRBJ2-2, with TRBD1 matching 7 bases. The CDR3 runs to 14 residues. Per germline, CDR1 SGHTS and CDR2 YDEGEE. Trimming removed 7 bases from V and 4 bases from J; junction bases left unmatched: 7. Based on the CDR3 plus reference TRBV5-8 and TRBJ2-2, the full variable domain is EAGVTQSPTHLIKTRGQQATLRCSPISGHTSVYWYQQALGLGLQFLLWYDEGEERNRGNFPPRFSGRQFPNYSSELNVNALELEDSALYLCASGRDRSTGELFFGEGSRLTVL.

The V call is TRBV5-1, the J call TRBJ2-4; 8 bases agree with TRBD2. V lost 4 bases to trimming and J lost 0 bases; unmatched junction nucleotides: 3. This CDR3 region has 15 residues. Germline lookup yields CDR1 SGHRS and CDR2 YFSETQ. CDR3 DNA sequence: TGCGCCAGCAGCAGGACTAGCACAGCCAAAAACATTCAGTACTTC. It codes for CASSRTSTAKNIQYF. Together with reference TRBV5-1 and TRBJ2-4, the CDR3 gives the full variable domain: KAGVTQTPRYLIKTRGQQVTLSCSPISGHRSVSWYQQTPGQGLQFLFEYFSETQRNKGNFPGRFSGRQFSNSRSEMNVSTLELGDSALYLCASSRTSTAKNIQYFGAGTRLSVL.

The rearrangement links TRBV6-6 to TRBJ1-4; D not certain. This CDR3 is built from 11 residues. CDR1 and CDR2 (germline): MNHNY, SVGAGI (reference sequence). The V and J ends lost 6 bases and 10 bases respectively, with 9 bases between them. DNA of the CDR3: TGTGCCAGCAGGGCTGTGAGAAAACTGTTTTTT. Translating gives CASRAVRKLFF.

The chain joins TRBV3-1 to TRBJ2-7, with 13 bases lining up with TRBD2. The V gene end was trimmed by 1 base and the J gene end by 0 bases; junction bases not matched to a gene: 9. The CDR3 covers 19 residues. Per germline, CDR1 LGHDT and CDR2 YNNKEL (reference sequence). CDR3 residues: CASSQGGTSGGESSYEQYF. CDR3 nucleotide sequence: TGTGCCAGCAGCCAAGGCGGTACTAGCGGGGGGGAAAGCTCCTACGAGCAGTACTTC.

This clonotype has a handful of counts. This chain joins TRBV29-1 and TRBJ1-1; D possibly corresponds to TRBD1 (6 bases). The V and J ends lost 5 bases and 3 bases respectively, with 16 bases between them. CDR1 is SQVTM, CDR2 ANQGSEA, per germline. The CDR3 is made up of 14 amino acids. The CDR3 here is CSVNGQRRYTEAFF. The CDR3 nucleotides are TGCAGCGTTAATGGACAGAGACGATACACTGAAGCTTTCTTT.

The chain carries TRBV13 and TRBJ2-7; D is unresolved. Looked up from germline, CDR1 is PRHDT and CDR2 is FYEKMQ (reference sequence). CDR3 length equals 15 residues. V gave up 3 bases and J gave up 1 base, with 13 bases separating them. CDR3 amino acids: CASSFTGPLSYEQYF. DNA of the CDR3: TGTGCCAGCAGCTTCACTGGCCCACTGTCCTACGAGCAGTACTTC.

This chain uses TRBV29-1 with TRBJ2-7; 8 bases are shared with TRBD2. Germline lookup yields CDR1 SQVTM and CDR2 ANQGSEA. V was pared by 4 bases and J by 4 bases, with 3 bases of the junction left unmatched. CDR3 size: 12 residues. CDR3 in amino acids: CSVAGGVYEQYF. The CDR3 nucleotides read TGCAGCGTTGCCGGGGGGGTATACGAGCAGTACTTC.

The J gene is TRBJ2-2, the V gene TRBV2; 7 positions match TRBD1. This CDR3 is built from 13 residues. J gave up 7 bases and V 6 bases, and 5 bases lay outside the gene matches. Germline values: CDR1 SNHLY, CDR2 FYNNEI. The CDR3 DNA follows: TGTGCCAGCAGCGATAGGACAGGCGGGGAGCTGTTTTTT. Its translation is CASSDRTGGELFF. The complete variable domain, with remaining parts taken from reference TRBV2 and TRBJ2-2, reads EPEVTQTPSHQVTQMGQEVILRCVPISNHLYFYWYRQILGQKVEFLVSFYNNEISEKSEIFDDQFSVERPDGSNFTLKIRSTKLEDSAMYFCASSDRTGGELFFGEGSRLTVL.

CDR3 coding DNA: TGCAGTGCTAGAGTCGCGGGATACTCCTACGAGCAGTACTTC. It specifies CSARVAGYSYEQYF. The J gene is TRBJ2-1, the V gene TRBV20-1, with D possibly TRBD2 on 6 matching bases. The better agreement between TRBJ2-7 and the DNA end casts doubt on the J call. The CDR3 runs to 14 residues. Germline V gene data show CDR1 as DFQATT and CDR2 as SNEGSKA (reference sequence).

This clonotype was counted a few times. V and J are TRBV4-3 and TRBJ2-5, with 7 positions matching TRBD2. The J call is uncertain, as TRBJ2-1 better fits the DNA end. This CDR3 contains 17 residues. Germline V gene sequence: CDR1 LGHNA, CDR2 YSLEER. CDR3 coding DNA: TGCGCCAGCAGCCAAGATAGTGCTAGCGGCGGGTACAATGAGCAGTTCTTC. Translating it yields CASSQDSASGGYNEQFF.

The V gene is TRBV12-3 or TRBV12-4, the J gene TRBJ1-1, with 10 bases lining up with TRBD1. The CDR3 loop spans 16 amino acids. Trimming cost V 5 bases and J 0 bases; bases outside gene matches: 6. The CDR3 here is CASSNDRGLMNTEAFF. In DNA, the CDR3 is TGTGCCAGCAGTAATGACAGGGGGCTAATGAACACTGAAGCTTTCTTT.

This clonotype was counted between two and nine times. As DNA, the CDR3 is TGTGCCAGCAGCCAGGGACTAGCGGGGGGGAACACCGGGGAGCTGTTTTTT. Translating it yields CASSQGLAGGNTGELFF. This rearrangement joins TRBV5-4 to TRBJ2-2; 15 nucleotides line up with TRBD2. V gave up 4 bases and J gave up 1 base; unmatched junction bases: 2. The CDR3 consists of 17 residues. The germline V gene has CDR1 SGHNT and CDR2 YYREEE (reference sequence).

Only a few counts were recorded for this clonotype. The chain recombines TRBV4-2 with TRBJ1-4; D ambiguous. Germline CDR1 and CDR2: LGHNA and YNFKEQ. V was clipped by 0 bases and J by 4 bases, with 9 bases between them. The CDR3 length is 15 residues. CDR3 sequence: CASSQDLLYNEKLFF. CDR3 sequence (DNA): TGTGCCAGCAGCCAAGACTTATTATATAATGAAAAACTGTTTTTT.